This T cell receptor beta chain was sequenced during a study of vaccination effects on CD4 cells after COVID-19. The data were produced by immunoSEQ multiplex PCR, yet TCRdb's version contains in-frame clones alone and is incomplete. The sample holds tens of thousands of clones, around 72% seen once. This clone came up once. The antigen is undetermined. The CDR3 loop spans 14 amino acids. Between the trimmed V and J ends, which lost 0 bases and 5 bases, there was a span of 8 bases. Germline V gene lookup returns CDR1 LNHNV and CDR2 YYDKDF (reference sequence). Antigen-specific CD4+ T cells were expanded with viral peptide pools in the ViraFEST assay before sequencing. Isolating CD4+ T cells followed less than 11 days of culture. PCR-confirmed SARS-CoV-2 infection occurred in the person between March and December 2020.

The chain uses TRBV15 and TRBJ2-1; a possible D gene is TRBD2 (5 bases). The sample was CD4+ T cells from PBMCs cultured with a peptide pool, taken before COVID-19 vaccination. The sequence came from a human donor who had a prior SARS-CoV-2 infection. The CDR3 DNA reads as TGTGCCACCAGCAGAGATCGACTAAACAATGAGCAGTTCTTC. Its protein is CATSRDRLNNEQFF.